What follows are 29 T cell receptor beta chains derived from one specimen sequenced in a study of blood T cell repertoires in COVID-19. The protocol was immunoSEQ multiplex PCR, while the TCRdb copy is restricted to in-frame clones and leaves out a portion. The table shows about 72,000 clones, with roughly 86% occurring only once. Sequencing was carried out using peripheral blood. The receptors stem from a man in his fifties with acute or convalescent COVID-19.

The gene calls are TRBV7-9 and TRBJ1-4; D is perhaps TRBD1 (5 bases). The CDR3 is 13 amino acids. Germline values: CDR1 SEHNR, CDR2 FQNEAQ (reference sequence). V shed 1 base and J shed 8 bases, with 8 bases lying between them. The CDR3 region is CASSLGQTEKLFF. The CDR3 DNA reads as TGTGCCAGCAGCTTAGGACAGACGGAAAAACTGTTTTTT.

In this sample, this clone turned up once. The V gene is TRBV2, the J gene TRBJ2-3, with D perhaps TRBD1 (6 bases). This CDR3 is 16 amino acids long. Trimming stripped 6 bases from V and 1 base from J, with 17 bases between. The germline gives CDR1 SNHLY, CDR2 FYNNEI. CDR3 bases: TGTGCCAGCAGGACCAGGGGTTTCTTTCGCACAGATACGCAGTATTTT. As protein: CASRTRGFFRTDTQYF.

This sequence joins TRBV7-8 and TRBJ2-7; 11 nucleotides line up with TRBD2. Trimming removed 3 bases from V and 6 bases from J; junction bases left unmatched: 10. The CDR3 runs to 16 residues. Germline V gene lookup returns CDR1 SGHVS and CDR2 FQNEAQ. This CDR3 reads CASSLGAGTSGVEQYF. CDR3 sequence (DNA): TGTGCCAGCAGCTTGGGAGCCGGGACTAGCGGCGTCGAGCAGTACTTC.

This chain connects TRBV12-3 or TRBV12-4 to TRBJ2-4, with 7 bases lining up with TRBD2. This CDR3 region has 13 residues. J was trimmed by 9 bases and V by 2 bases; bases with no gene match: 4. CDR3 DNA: TGTGCCAGCAGTTTATCGCAGCGGGGCATTCAGTACTTC. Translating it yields CASSLSQRGIQYF.

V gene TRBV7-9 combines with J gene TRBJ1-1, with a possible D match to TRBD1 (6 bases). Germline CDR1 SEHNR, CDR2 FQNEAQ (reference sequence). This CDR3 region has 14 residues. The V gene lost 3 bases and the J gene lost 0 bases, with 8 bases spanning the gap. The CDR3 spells CASSLQGMNTEAFF. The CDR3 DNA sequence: TGTGCCAGCAGCTTGCAGGGGATGAACACTGAAGCTTTCTTT.

As DNA, the CDR3 is TGTGCCAGCAGCTTAATCGGGAAGGACGAGCAGTACTTC. Its translation: CASSLIGKDEQYF. The rearrangement joins TRBV7-6 to TRBJ2-7; a possible D gene is TRBD2 (5 bases). The CDR3 has 13 amino acids. With 2 bases removed from V and 5 bases from J, the gap between germline ends came to 10 bases. Germline CDR1 SGHVS, CDR2 FNYEAQ.

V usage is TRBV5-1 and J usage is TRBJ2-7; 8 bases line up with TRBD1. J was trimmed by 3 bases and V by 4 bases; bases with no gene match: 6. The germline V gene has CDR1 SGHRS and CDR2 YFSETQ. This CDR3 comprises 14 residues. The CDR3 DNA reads TGCGCCAGCAGCCTCCGGGACAGGCGCTACGAGCAGTACTTC. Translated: CASSLRDRRYEQYF.

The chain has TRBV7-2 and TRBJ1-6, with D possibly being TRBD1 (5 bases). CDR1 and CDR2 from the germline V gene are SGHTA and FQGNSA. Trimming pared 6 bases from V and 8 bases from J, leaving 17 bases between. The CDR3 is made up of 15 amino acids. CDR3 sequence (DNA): TGTGCCAGCAGGTTGAGGCAGACAGTTGATTCACCCCTCCACTTT. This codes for CASRLRQTVDSPLHF.

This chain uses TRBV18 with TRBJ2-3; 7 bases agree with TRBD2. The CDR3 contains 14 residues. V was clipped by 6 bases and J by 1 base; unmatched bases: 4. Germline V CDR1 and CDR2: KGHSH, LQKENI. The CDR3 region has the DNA TGTGCCAGCTCCAGTCGGGAGGGCACAGATACGCAGTATTTT. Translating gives CASSSREGTDTQYF. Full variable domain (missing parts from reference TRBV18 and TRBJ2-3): NAGVMQNPRHLVRRRGQEARLRCSPMKGHSHVYWYRQLPEEGLKFMVYLQKENIIDESGMPKERFSAEFPKEGPSILRIQQVVRGDSAAYFCASSSREGTDTQYFGPGTRLTVL.

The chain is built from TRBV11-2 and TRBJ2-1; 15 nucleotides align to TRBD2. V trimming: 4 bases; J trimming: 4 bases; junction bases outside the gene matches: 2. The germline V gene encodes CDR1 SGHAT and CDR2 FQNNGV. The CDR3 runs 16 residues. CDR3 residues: CASSWTSGGGYNEQFF. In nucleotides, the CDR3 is TGTGCCAGCAGCTGGACTAGCGGGGGGGGATACAATGAGCAGTTCTTC.

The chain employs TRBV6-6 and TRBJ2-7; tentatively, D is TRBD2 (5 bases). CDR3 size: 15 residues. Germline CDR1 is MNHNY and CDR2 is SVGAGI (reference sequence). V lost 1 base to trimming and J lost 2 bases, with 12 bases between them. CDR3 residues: CASSYYEGEAYEQYF. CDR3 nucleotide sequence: TGTGCCAGCAGTTACTATGAGGGCGAGGCCTACGAGCAGTACTTC.

For the CDR3, the DNA is TGTGCTAGTGGCCAACCGGGACAGGTCGGGCCCCAGCATTTT. Encoded protein: CASGQPGQVGPQHF. The chain couples TRBV12-5 to TRBJ1-5; 8 bases fit TRBD1. Looked up from germline, CDR1 is LGHNT and CDR2 is FRNRAP. Germline trimming cut 6 bases from V and 9 bases from J; bases unmatched to any gene: 10. CDR3 size: 14 residues.

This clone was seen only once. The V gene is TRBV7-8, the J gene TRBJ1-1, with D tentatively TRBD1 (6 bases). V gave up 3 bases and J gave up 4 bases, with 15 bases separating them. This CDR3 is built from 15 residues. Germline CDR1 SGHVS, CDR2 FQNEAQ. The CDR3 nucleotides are TGTGCCAGCAGCTTCACAGGGAGCCGGGCCACTGAAGCTTTCTTT. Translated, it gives CASSFTGSRATEAFF.

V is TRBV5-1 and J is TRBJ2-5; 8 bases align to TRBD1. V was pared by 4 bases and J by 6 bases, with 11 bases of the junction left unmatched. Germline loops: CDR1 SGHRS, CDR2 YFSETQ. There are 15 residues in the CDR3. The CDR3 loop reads CASSDSTGEVKTQYF. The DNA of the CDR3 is TGCGCCAGCAGCGACTCGACAGGGGAGGTAAAGACCCAGTACTTC.

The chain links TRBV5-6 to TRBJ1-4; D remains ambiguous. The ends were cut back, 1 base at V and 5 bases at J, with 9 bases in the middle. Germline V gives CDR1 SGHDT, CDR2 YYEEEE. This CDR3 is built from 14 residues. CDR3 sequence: CASSLSGRNEKLFF. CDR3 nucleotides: TGTGCCAGCAGCTTGTCAGGAAGAAATGAAAAACTGTTTTTT.

The CDR3 is CASSQFLSGANVLTF. The DNA for the CDR3 is TGCGCCAGCAGTCAATTCCTCTCTGGGGCCAACGTCCTGACTTTC. J is TRBJ2-6 and V is TRBV23-1; the D is unclear. TRBV23-1 is annotated as an ORF whose role is uncertain. Deletions cut 1 base from V and 0 bases from J, with 4 bases between. This CDR3 comprises 15 residues.

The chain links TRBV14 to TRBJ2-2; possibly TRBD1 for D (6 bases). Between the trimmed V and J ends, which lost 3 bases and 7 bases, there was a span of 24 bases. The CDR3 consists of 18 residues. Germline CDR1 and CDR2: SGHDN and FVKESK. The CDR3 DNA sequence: TGTGCCAGCAGCCAGCACCCCCCGGGACAAGTTCTAGGCGGGGAGCTGTTTTTT. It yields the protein CASSQHPPGQVLGGELFF.

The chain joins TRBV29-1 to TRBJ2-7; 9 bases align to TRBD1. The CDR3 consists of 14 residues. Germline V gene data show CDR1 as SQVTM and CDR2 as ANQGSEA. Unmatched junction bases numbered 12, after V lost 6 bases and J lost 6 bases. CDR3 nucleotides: TGCAGCGTGACCCCGGGACAGGGTCTTTCCGAGCAGTACTTC. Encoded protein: CSVTPGQGLSEQYF.

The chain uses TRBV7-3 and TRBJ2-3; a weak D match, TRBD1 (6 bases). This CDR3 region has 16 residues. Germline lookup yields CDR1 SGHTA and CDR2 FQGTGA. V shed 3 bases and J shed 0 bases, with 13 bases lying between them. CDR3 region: CASSLGTRVSTDTQYF. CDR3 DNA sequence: TGTGCCAGCAGCTTGGGGACAAGGGTTAGCACAGATACGCAGTATTTT.

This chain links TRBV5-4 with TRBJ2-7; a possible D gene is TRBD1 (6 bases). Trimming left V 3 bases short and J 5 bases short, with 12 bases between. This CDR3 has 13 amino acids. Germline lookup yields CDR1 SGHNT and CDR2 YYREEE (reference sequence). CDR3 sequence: CASSSPQGNEQYF. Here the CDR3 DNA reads TGTGCCAGCAGCTCACCACAGGGTAACGAGCAGTACTTC.

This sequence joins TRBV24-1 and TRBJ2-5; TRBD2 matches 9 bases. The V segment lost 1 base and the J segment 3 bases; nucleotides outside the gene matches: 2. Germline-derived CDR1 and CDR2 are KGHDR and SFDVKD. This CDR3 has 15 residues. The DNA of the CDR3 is TGTGCCACCAGTGATTTAGGCGGGGGGGAAGAGACCCAGTACTTC. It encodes CATSDLGGGEETQYF.

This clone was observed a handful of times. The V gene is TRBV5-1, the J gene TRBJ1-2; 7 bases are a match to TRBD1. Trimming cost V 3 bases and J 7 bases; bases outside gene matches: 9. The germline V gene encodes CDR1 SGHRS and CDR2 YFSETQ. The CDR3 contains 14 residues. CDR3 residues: CASSSGMGQIGYTF. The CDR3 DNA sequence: TGCGCCAGCAGCTCCGGAATGGGACAGATTGGCTACACCTTC.

The CDR3 sequence is CASSFFGSPNEKLFF. The DNA for the CDR3 is TGTGCCAGCAGCTTTTTTGGGAGCCCTAATGAAAAACTGTTTTTT. The rearrangement uses TRBV5-4 and TRBJ1-4; D gene unclear. The CDR3 extends over 15 amino acids. The germline gives CDR1 SGHNT, CDR2 YYREEE (reference sequence). Trimming shortened V by 2 bases and J by 3 bases, and 11 bases separated the two germline ends.

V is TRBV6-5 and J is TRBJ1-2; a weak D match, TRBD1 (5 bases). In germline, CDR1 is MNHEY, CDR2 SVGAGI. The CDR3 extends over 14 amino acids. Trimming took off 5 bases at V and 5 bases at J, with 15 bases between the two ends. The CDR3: CASSTRQKGYGYTF. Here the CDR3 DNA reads TGTGCCAGCAGTACACGACAGAAAGGGTATGGCTACACCTTC.

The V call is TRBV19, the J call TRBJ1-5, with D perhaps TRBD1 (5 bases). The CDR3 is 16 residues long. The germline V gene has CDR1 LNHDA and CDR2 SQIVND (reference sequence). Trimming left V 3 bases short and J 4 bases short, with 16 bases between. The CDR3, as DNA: TGTGCCAGTAGTATGGGGGGTTTCAAGAGGAATCAGCCCCAGCATTTT. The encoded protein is CASSMGGFKRNQPQHF.

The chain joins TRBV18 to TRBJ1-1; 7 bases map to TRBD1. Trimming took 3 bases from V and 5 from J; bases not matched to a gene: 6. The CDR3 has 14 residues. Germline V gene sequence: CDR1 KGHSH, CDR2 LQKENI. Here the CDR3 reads CASSPPGQKTEAFF. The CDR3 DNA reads TGTGCCAGCTCACCGCCGGGACAGAAAACTGAAGCTTTCTTT.

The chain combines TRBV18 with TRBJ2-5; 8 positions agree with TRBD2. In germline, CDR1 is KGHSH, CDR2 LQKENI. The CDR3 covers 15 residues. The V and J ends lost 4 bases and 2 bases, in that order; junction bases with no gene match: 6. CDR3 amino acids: CASSQGGGRQETQYF. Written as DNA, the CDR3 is TGTGCCAGCTCACAGGGCGGGGGGCGACAAGAGACCCAGTACTTC. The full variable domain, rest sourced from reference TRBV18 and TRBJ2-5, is NAGVMQNPRHLVRRRGQEARLRCSPMKGHSHVYWYRQLPEEGLKFMVYLQKENIIDESGMPKERFSAEFPKEGPSILRIQQVVRGDSAAYFCASSQGGGRQETQYFGPGTRLLVL.

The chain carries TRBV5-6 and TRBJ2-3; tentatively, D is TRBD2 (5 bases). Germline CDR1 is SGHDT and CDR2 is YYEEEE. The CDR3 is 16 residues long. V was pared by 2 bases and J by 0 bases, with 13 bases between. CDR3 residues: CASSFLRDSSTDTQYF. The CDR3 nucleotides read TGTGCCAGCAGCTTCCTCCGGGATTCAAGCACAGATACGCAGTATTTT.

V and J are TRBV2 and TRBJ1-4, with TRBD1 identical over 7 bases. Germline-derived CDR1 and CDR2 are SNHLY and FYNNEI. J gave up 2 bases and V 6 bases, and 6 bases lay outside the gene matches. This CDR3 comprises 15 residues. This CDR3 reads CASRSGTVTNEKLFF. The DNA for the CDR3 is TGTGCCAGCAGATCAGGGACAGTCACTAATGAAAAACTGTTTTTT.